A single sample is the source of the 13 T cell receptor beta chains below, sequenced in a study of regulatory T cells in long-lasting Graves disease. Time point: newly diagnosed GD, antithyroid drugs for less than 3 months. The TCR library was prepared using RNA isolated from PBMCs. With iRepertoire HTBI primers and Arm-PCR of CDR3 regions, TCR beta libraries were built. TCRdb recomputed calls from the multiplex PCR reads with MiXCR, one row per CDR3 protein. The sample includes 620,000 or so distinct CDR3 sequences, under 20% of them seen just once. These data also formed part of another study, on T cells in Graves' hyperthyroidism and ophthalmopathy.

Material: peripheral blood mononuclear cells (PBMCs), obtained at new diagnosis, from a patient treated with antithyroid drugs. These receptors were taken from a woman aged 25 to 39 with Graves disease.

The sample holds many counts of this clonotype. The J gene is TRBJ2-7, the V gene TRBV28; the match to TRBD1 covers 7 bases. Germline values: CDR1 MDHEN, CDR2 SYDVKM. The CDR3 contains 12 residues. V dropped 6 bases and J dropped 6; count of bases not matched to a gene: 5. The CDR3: CASRRQGFEQYF. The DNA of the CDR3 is TGTGCCAGCAGACGACAGGGATTCGAGCAGTACTTC.

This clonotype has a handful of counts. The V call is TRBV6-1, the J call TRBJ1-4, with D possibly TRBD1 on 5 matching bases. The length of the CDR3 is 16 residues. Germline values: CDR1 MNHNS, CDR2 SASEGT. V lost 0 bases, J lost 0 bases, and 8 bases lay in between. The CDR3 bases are TGTGCCAGCAGTGAAGCGGGGACCTCAACTAATGAAAAACTGTTTTTT. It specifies CASSEAGTSTNEKLFF.

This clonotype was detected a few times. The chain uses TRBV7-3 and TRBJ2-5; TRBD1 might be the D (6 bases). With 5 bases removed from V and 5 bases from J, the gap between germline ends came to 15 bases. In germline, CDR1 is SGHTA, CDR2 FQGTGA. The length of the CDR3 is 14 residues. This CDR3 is CASSRSGAGETQYF. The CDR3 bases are TGTGCCAGCAGCCGTTCAGGGGCAGGGGAGACCCAGTACTTC.

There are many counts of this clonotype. The CDR3 DNA reads as TGTGCCAGCAGCTTAAGACAGGGGGCCCCTTATAGCAATCAGCCCCAGCATTTT. It yields the protein CASSLRQGAPYSNQPQHF. The V and J genes are TRBV7-2 and TRBJ1-5; 10 bases are shared with TRBD1. J gave up 0 bases and V 2 bases, and 7 bases lay outside the gene matches. From germline, CDR1 is SGHTA and CDR2 FQGNSA. The length of the CDR3 is 18 residues.

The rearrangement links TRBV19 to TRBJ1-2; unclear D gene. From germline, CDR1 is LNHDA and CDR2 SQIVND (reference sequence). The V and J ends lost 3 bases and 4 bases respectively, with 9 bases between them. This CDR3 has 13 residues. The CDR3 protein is CASSMVKSYGYTF. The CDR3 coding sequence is TGTGCCAGTAGTATGGTCAAATCCTATGGCTACACCTTC.

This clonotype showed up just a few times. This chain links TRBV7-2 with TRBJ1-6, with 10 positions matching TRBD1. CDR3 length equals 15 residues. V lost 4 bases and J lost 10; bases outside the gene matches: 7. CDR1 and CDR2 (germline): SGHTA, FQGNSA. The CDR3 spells CASSSQRDRGSPLHF. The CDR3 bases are TGTGCCAGCAGCTCACAACGGGACAGGGGATCACCCCTCCACTTT.

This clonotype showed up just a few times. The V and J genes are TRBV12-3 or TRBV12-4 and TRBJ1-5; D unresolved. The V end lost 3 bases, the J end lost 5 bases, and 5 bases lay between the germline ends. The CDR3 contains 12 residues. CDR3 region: CASSFSDQPQHF. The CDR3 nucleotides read TGTGCCAGCAGTTTTAGTGATCAGCCCCAGCATTTT.

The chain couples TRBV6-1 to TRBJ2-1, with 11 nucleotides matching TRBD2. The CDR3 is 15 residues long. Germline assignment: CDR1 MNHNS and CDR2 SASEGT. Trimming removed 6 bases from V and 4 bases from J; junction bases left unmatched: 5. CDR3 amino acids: CASRATSGVYNEQFF. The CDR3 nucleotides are TGTGCCAGCAGAGCGACTAGCGGGGTTTACAATGAGCAGTTCTTC.

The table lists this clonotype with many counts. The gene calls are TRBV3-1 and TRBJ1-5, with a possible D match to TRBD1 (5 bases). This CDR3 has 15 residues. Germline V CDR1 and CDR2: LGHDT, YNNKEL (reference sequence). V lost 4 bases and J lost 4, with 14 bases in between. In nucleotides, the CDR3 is TGTGCCAGCAGCCTCGGGACGCGCAATAATCAGCCCCAGCATTTT. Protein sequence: CASSLGTRNNQPQHF.

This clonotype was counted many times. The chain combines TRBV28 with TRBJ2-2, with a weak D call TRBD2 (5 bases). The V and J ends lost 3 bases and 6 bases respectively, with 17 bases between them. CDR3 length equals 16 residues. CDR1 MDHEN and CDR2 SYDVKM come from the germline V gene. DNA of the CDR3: TGTGCCAGCAGTTTCGGCGGAACCGAGGGAGCCGGGGAGCTGTTTTTT. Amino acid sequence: CASSFGGTEGAGELFF.

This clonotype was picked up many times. The CDR3 nucleotides read TGTGCCAGCAGTACCCAAACTAGCGGGAGAGGGGAGACCCAGTACTTC. Protein: CASSTQTSGRGETQYF. This chain joins TRBV2 and TRBJ2-5; 11 bases are a match to TRBD2. The J segment lost 5 bases and the V segment lost 5 bases, leaving 10 bases of the junction unmatched. CDR1 and CDR2 (germline): SNHLY, FYNNEI. The CDR3 spans 16 residues.

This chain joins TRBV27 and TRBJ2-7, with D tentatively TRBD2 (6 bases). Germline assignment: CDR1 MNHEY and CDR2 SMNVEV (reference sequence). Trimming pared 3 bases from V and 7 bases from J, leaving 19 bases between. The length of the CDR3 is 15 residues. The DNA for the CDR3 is TGTGCCAGCAGTTTGGAGCGGACCCTCGCGGGGGAGCAGTACTTC. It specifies CASSLERTLAGEQYF.

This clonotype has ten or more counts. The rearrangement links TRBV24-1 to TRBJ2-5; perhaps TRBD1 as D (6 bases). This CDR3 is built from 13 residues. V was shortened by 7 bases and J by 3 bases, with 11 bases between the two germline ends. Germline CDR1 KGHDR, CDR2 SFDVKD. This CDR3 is CATSRGVEETQYF. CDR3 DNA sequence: TGTGCCACCAGCAGGGGCGTAGAAGAGACCCAGTACTTC.